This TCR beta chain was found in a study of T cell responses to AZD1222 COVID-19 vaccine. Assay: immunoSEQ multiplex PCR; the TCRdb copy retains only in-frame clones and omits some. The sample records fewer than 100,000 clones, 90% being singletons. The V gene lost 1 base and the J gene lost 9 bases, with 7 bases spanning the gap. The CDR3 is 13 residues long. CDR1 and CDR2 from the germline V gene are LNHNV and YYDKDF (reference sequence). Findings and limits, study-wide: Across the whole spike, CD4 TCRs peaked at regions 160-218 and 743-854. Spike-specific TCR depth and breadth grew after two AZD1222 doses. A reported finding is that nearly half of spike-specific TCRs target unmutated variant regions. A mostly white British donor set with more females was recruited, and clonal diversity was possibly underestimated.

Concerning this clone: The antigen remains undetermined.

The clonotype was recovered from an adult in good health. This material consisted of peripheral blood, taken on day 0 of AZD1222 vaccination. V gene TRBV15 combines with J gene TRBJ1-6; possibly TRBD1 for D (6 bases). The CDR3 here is CATSRGQASPLHF. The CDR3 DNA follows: TGTGCCACCAGCAGAGGACAGGCTTCACCCCTCCACTTT.